This T cell receptor (beta chain) was found in a study of blood T cell repertoires in COVID-19. Study context: COVID-19 samples, acute and convalescent, were from the United States, Italy and Spain. Nucleic acid was either cDNA or gDNA, and it came from T cells, B-cell-depleted T cells, or PBMCs.

Source study methods: By means of reference gene primer amplification, nucleated cell counts were estimated. Method: immunoSEQ multiplex PCR; TCRdb's copy keeps in-frame clones and lacks some. From that table come the V and J calls and clone size; the DNA was used to work out D and trimming. The data contain 200,000 to 300,000 clones, around 87% of them seen just once; the ten biggest clones take up around 2.9%. CDR1 and CDR2 from the germline V gene are SGHRS and YFSETQ. The CDR3 length is 18 residues. Trimming removed 0 bases from V and 5 bases from J; junction bases left unmatched: 10. The chain joins TRBV5-1 to TRBJ2-1, with 11 bases matching TRBD2. The source of this sequence is a woman aged 25 to 45 who had recovered from COVID-19. Sequencing was carried out using peripheral blood. The CDR3 coding sequence is TGCGCCAGCAGCTTGGGACTAGCGGGGACAGCCGGGGACAATGAGCAGTTCTTC. Translating gives CASSLGLAGTAGDNEQFF. The full variable domain, its missing parts supplied by reference TRBV5-1 and TRBJ2-1, is KAGVTQTPRYLIKTRGQQVTLSCSPISGHRSVSWYQQTPGQGLQFLFEYFSETQRNKGNFPGRFSGRQFSNSRSEMNVSTLELGDSALYLCASSLGLAGTAGDNEQFFGPGTRLTVL.